The clone carrying this T cell receptor beta chain was found once. The target antigen is unknown. CDR1 and CDR2 (germline): MDHEN, SYDVKM. Trimming took 1 base from V and 1 from J, leaving 10 bases between them. The length of the CDR3 is 15 residues. The data belong to a study of T cell responses to AZD1222 COVID-19 vaccine. The study, taken as a whole, reports: Clonal diversity was possibly underestimated; the donors were predominantly white British and more often female. Only 5 to 7 AZD1222 recipients tested seropositive at baseline.

Sequencing used immunoSEQ multiplex PCR; TCRdb keeps in-frame clones, though not all of them. The sample has about 99,000 clones; 85% to 90% are singletons. V and J are TRBV28 and TRBJ1-1; D remains ambiguous. This clonotype was obtained from an adult in good health. Here the sequenced sample was peripheral blood, taken on day 0 of AZD1222 vaccination. CDR3: CASSLSPQQNTEAFF. The DNA for the CDR3 is TGTGCCAGCAGTTTATCGCCACAGCAGAACACTGAAGCTTTCTTT.